These 18 T cell receptor beta chains were sequenced from one sample in a study of T cell changes during pregnancy in multiple sclerosis (dated by TCRdb to between 2018 and 2021). Library construction relied on the immunoSEQ multiplex PCR assay. TCRdb's version of the immuneACCESS table is confined to in-frame rearrangements and falls short of the full clone set. An unresolved V gene accounts for under half of the shortfall where checked; the remainder is of unknown origin. The sample table contains 75,000 to 95,000 clones; only one count was recorded for about 89% of them. Of the sample, about 1% is held by the ten largest clones. Sequences were derived from peripheral blood, sampled in the first trimester of pregnancy. Every receptor here comes from a female donor in good health, enrolled as a control in a pregnancy study.

This sequence joins TRBV7-9 and TRBJ2-1, with D tentatively TRBD2 (5 bases). Germline V lookup: CDR1 SEHNR, CDR2 FQNEAQ (reference sequence). The CDR3 runs 15 residues. V was clipped by 4 bases and J by 2 bases, with 12 bases between them. The CDR3 sequence: CASSSPAGPYNEQFF. CDR3 nucleotides: TGTGCCAGCAGCTCCCCCGCGGGTCCCTACAATGAGCAGTTCTTC.

The gene calls are TRBV9 and TRBJ1-5; 8 nucleotides line up with TRBD1. The ends lost 0 bases at V and 2 bases at J; junction bases unmatched: 4. The CDR3 runs 16 residues. Germline lookup yields CDR1 SGDLS and CDR2 YYNGEE. CDR3 in DNA: TGTGCCAGCAGCGTAGATCCGGACAGGGGCAATCAGCCCCAGCATTTT. Translating it yields CASSVDPDRGNQPQHF.

The chain couples TRBV28 to TRBJ2-2, with D possibly TRBD2 on 7 matching bases. The germline CDR1 and CDR2 sequences are MDHEN and SYDVKM. Trimming took off 7 bases at V and 3 bases at J, with 15 bases between the two ends. This CDR3 has 15 residues. CDR3 residues: CASKGGARDTGELFF. In nucleotides, the CDR3 is TGTGCCAGCAAAGGGGGGGCTCGGGACACCGGGGAGCTGTTTTTT.

V gene TRBV7-6 combines with J gene TRBJ1-1; no reliable D call. V was cut by 6 bases and J by 3 bases, with 14 bases left in between. This CDR3 comprises 14 residues. From germline, CDR1 is SGHVS and CDR2 FNYEAQ. This CDR3 reads CASSRDGVDTEAFF. Here the CDR3 DNA reads TGTGCCAGCAGTCGCGATGGAGTCGACACTGAAGCTTTCTTT.

The chain carries TRBV6-1 and TRBJ1-2, with D perhaps TRBD1 (5 bases). The CDR3 is 14 amino acids. The V end lost 6 bases, the J end lost 0 bases, and 11 bases lay between the germline ends. The germline V gene has CDR1 MNHNS and CDR2 SASEGT. The chain's CDR3 is CASRQESANYGYTF. CDR3 DNA: TGTGCCAGCAGACAGGAATCCGCTAACTATGGCTACACCTTC.

The CDR3 sequence: CASSQSGGGETQYF. The CDR3 DNA reads TGCGCCAGCAGTCAATCGGGGGGGGGAGAGACCCAGTACTTC. This chain links TRBV5-1 with TRBJ2-5; TRBD2 matches 8 bases. This CDR3 contains 14 residues. Germline-derived CDR1 and CDR2 are SGHRS and YFSETQ. V shed 5 bases, J shed 4 bases, and the junction held 7 bases outside the gene matches.

This clone has a single count. The CDR3 reads CASSLDNTGNTIYF. CDR3 DNA: TGTGCCAGCAGTTTGGACAATACTGGAAACACCATATATTTT. This rearrangement joins TRBV28 to TRBJ1-3; possible D gene TRBD1, 5 bases. V dropped 3 bases and J dropped 2 bases, with 8 bases sitting between them. The CDR3 consists of 14 residues. The V gene's germline CDR1 is MDHEN and CDR2 SYDVKM.

The chain recombines TRBV7-7 with TRBJ2-1; 10 bases are shared with TRBD2. J gave up 2 bases and V 5 bases, and 6 bases lay outside the gene matches. Per germline, CDR1 SSHAT and CDR2 FNYEAQ (reference sequence). This CDR3 contains 16 residues. In DNA, the CDR3 is TGTGCCAGCAGCGAGCTAGCGGGGGACACCTACAATGAGCAGTTCTTC. It yields the protein CASSELAGDTYNEQFF.

This chain joins TRBV28 and TRBJ2-7; 10 bases line up with TRBD1. The CDR3 contains 16 residues. Per the germline V gene, CDR1 is MDHEN and CDR2 is SYDVKM. The ends lost 6 bases at V and 4 bases at J; junction bases unmatched: 12. The CDR3 protein is CASSPTGQGLKYEQYF. For the CDR3, the DNA is TGTGCCAGCAGCCCCACGGGACAGGGGTTAAAGTACGAGCAGTACTTC.

The V and J genes are TRBV5-1 and TRBJ1-2, with 8 bases matching TRBD1. The V gene end was trimmed by 0 bases and the J gene end by 2 bases; junction bases not matched to a gene: 6. This CDR3 spans 16 amino acids. Germline lookup yields CDR1 SGHRS and CDR2 YFSETQ. This chain's CDR3 is CASSLGTGTTNYGYTF. CDR3 sequence (DNA): TGCGCCAGCAGCTTGGGGACAGGGACAACCAACTATGGCTACACCTTC.

The chain has TRBV28 and TRBJ2-1; the match to TRBD2 covers 14 bases. CDR1 and CDR2 (germline): MDHEN, SYDVKM. The CDR3 loop spans 18 amino acids. J gave up 7 bases and V 4 bases, and 12 bases lay outside the gene matches. CDR3: CASSSDRPGLAGVNEQFF. CDR3 sequence (DNA): TGTGCCAGCAGTTCGGACAGACCGGGACTAGCGGGAGTGAATGAGCAGTTCTTC.

This chain uses TRBV28 with TRBJ1-3, with D tentatively TRBD1 (6 bases). The germline gives CDR1 MDHEN, CDR2 SYDVKM. This CDR3 has 15 amino acids. V was pared by 6 bases and J by 2 bases, with 14 bases between. DNA of the CDR3: TGTGCCAGCAGCCCCATGGGGGCGCCTGGAAACACCATATATTTT. This encodes CASSPMGAPGNTIYF.

This sequence joins TRBV18 and TRBJ1-3; D is uncertain. This CDR3 region has 15 residues. In germline, CDR1 is KGHSH, CDR2 LQKENI. V was pared by 2 bases and J by 3 bases, with 11 bases between. The CDR3 sequence: CASSPSVSLGNTIYF. The CDR3 DNA sequence: TGTGCCAGCTCACCATCAGTCTCCCTTGGAAACACCATATATTTT.

This chain uses TRBV28 with TRBJ1-1; 11 bases line up with TRBD1. Per germline, CDR1 MDHEN and CDR2 SYDVKM. Trimming cost V 6 bases and J 4 bases; bases outside gene matches: 4. This CDR3 is 14 amino acids long. CDR3 protein: CASRGTGGITEAFF. The CDR3 nucleotides are TGTGCCAGCAGAGGGACAGGGGGTATCACTGAAGCTTTCTTT.

This rearrangement joins TRBV18 to TRBJ2-1; TRBD1 aligns across 8 bases. Germline trimming cut 3 bases from V and 5 bases from J; bases unmatched to any gene: 6. The CDR3 is made up of 15 amino acids. Looked up from germline, CDR1 is KGHSH and CDR2 is LQKENI. The CDR3 loop reads CASSPEQGADNEQFF. DNA of the CDR3: TGTGCCAGCTCACCCGAGCAGGGGGCGGACAATGAGCAGTTCTTC.

This clone came up once. V and J are TRBV5-1 and TRBJ2-5; 8 nucleotides match TRBD1. Trimming removed 1 base from V and 5 bases from J; junction bases left unmatched: 4. The CDR3 length is 14 residues. CDR1 is SGHRS and CDR2 is YFSETQ in the germline V gene. This CDR3 is CASSLSRGLETQYF. The CDR3 bases are TGCGCCAGCAGCTTGTCCAGGGGGCTTGAGACCCAGTACTTC. Full variable domain (remainder filled in from reference TRBV5-1 and TRBJ2-5): KAGVTQTPRYLIKTRGQQVTLSCSPISGHRSVSWYQQTPGQGLQFLFEYFSETQRNKGNFPGRFSGRQFSNSRSEMNVSTLELGDSALYLCASSLSRGLETQYFGPGTRLLVL.

The chain uses TRBV6-5 and TRBJ2-3; 8 bases line up with TRBD1. V lost 4 bases, J lost 3 bases, and 6 bases stayed unmatched. The CDR3 is 15 residues long. Germline V CDR1 and CDR2: MNHEY, SVGAGI. CDR3 sequence (DNA): TGTGCCAGCAGTTTGTACAGGGGGAGTACAGATACGCAGTATTTT. This codes for CASSLYRGSTDTQYF.

J is TRBJ1-3 and V is TRBV7-2; D is unresolved. CDR1 and CDR2 from the germline V gene are SGHTA and FQGNSA. Trimming stripped 5 bases from V and 0 bases from J, with 8 bases between. CDR3 length: 14 residues. This CDR3 reads CASSPFNSGNTIYF. The CDR3, as DNA: TGTGCCAGCAGCCCCTTTAACTCTGGAAACACCATATATTTT.